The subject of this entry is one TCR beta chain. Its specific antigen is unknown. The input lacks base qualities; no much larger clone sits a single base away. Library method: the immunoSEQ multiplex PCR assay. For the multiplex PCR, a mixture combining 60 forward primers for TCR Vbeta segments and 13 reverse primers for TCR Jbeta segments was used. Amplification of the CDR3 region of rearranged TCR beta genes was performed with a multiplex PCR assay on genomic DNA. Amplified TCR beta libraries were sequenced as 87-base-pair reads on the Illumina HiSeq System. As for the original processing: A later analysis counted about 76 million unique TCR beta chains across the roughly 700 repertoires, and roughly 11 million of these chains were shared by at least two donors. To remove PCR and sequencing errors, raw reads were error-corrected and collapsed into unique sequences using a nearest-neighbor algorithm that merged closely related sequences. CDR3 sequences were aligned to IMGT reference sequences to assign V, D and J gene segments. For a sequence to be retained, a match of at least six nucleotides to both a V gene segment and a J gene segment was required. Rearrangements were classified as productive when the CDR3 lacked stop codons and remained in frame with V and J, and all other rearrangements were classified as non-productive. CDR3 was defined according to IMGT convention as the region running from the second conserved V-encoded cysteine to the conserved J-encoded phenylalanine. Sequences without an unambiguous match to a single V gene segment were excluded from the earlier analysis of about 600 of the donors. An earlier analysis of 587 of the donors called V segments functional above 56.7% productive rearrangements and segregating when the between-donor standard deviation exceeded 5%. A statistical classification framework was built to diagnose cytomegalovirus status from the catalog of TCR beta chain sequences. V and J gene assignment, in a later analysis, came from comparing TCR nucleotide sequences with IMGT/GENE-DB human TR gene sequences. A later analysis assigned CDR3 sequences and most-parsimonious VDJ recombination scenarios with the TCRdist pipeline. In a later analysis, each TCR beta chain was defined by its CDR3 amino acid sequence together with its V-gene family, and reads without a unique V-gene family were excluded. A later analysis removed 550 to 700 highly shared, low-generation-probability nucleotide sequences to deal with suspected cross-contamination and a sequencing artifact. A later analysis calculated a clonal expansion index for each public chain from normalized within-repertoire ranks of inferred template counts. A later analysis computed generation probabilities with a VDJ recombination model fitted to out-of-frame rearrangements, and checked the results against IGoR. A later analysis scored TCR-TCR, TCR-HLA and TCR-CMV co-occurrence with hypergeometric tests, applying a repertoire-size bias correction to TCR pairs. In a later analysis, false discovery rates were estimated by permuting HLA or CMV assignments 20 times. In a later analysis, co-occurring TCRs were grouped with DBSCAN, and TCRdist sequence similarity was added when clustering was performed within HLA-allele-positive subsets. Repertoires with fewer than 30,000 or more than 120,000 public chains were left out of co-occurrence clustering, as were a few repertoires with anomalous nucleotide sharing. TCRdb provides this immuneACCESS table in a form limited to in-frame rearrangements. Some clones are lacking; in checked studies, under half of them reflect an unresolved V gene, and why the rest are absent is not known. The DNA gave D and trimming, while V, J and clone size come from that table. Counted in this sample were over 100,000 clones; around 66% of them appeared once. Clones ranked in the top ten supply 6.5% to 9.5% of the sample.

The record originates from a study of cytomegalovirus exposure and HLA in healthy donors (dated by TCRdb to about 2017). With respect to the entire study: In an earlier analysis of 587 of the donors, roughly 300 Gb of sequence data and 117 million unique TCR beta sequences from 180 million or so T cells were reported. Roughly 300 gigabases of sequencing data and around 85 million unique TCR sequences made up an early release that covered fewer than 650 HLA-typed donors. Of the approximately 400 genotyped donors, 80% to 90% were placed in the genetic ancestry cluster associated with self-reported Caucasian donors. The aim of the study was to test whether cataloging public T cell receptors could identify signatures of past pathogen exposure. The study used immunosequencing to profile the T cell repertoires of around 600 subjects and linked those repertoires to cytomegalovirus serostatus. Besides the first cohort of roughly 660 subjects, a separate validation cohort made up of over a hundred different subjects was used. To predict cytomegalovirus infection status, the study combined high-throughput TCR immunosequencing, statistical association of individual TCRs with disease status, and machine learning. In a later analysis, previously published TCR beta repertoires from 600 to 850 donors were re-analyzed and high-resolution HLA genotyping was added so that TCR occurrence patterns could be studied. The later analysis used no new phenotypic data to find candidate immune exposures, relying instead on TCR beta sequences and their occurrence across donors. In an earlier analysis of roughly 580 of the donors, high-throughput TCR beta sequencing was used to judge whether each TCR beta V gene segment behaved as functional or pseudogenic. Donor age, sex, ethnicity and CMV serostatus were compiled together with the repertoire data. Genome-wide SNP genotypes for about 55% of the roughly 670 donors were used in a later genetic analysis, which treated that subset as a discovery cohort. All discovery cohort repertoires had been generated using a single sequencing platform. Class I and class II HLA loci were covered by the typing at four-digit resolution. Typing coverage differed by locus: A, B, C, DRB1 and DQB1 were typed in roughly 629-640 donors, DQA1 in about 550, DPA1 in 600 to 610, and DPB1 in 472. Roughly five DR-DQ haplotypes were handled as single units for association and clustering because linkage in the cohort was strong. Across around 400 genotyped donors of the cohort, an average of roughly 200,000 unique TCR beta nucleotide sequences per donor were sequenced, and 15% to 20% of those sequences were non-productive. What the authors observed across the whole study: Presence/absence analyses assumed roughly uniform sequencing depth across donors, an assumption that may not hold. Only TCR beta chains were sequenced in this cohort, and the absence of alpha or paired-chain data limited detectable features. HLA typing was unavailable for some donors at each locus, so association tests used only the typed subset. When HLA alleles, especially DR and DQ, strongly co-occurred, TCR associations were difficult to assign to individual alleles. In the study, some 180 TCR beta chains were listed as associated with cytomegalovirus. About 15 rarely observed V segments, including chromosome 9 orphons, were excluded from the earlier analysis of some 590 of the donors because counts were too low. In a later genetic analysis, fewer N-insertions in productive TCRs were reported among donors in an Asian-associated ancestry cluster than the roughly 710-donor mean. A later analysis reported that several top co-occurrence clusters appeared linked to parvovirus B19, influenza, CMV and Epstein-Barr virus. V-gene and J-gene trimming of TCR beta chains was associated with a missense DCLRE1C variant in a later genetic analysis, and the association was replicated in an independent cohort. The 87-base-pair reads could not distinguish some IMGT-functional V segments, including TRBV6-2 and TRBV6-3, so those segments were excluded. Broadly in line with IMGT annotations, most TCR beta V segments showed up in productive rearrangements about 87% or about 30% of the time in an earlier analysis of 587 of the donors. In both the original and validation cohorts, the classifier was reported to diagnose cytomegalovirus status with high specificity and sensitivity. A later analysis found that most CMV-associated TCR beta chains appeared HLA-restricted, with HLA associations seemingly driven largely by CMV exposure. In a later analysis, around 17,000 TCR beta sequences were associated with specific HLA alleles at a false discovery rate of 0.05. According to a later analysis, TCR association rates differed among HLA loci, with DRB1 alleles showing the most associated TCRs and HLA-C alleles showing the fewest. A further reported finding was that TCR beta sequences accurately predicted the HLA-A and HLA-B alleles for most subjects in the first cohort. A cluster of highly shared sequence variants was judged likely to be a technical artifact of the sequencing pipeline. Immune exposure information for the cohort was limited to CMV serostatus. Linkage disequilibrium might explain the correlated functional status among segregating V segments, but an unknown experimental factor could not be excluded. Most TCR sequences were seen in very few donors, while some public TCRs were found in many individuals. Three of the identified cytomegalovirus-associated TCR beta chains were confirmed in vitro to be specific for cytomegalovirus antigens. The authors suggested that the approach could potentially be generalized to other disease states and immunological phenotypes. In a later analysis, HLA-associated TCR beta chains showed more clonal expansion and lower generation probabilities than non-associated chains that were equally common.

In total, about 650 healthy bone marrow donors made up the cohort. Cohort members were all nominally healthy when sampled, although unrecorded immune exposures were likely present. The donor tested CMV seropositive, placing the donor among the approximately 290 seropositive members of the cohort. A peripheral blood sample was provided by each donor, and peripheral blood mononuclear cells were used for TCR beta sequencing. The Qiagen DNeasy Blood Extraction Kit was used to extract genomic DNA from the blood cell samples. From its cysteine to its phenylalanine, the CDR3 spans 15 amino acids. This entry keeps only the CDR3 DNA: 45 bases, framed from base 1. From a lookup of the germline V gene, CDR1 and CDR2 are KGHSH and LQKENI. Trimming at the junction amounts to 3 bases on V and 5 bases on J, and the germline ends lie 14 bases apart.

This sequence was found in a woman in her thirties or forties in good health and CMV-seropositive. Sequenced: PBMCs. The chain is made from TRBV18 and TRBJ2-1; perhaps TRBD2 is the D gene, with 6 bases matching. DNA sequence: TGTGCCAGCTCACCTCCGACAGCGGGTAACAATGAGCAGTTCTTC. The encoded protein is CASSPPTAGNNEQFF.